Below, 20 T cell receptor beta chains from the same sample are listed, as sequenced in a study of T cells in Graves' hyperthyroidism and ophthalmopathy. Template material for amplifying TCR beta CDR3 regions consisted of RNA transcripts. An initial round of RT-PCR targeting the TCR CDR3 relied on the HTBI primer set. One entry per CDR3 protein results from TCRdb running MiXCR on the multiplex PCR reads. Of approximately 570,000 distinct CDR3 sequences listed, 20% are singletons. Sequenced: blood. These receptors all stem from a middle-aged man with Graves' ophthalmopathy.

In its sample, this clonotype was seen many times. The chain uses TRBV27 and TRBJ2-2; D gene ambiguous. Germline CDR1 reads MNHEY; CDR2 reads SMNVEV (reference sequence). V was shortened by 5 bases and J by 7 bases, with 8 bases between the two germline ends. The CDR3 has 12 residues. The CDR3 DNA sequence: TGTGCCAGCAGTCCCCCAATCGGGGAGCTGTTTTTT. Translated, it gives CASSPPIGELFF.

Concerning this clonotype itself: A much bigger clone sits one base away, suggesting this may be a read error. Given the absence of the conserved phenylalanine or tryptophan at the CDR3 end, a read error is likely. DNA for the CDR3: TGTGCCAGCAGCTCCCCAACGGGACTAGCGGCTTCTTTCTCCTACAATGAGCAGTTCTCC. Encoded protein: CASSSPTGLAASFSYNEQFS. The chain uses TRBV7-2 and TRBJ2-1; TRBD2 matches at 11 bases. The V gene's germline CDR1 is SGHTA and CDR2 FQGNSA. V gave up 4 bases and J gave up 0 bases; unmatched junction bases: 14. The CDR3 contains 20 residues.

The gene calls are TRBV7-6 and TRBJ2-7, with D unclear. The germline V and J ends were trimmed by 5 bases and 2 bases, with 13 bases remaining between them. The CDR3 extends over 14 amino acids. The V gene's germline CDR1 is SGHVS and CDR2 FNYEAQ. This chain's CDR3 is CASSTRASPYEQYF. CDR3 DNA sequence: TGTGCCAGCAGCACCCGGGCGAGCCCCTACGAGCAGTACTTC.

This rearrangement joins TRBV15 to TRBJ2-2; the D is unclear. Trimming cost V 3 bases and J 7 bases, with 9 bases left between them. From germline, CDR1 is LNHNV and CDR2 YYDKDF (reference sequence). The CDR3 runs 13 residues. The DNA of the CDR3 is TGTGCCACCAGCAGGTCCCGCGGCGGGGAGCTGTTTTTT. Protein product: CATSRSRGGELFF.

This clonotype was seen a handful of times. This may come from a read error, since a much larger clone is one base off. The V call is TRBV5-1, the J call TRBJ2-1; tentative D call: TRBD2 (7 bases). The V gene's germline CDR1 is SGHRS and CDR2 YFSETQ. This CDR3 has 14 residues. CDR3 DNA sequence: TGCGCCAGCAGCCCGGGGGGCTCCGACAATGAGCAGTTCTTC. Translated, it gives CASSPGGSDNEQFF.

In this sample, this clonotype turned up a few times. In DNA, the CDR3 is TGTGCCAGCAGTGAAGTGGGGAACTCACCCCTCCACTTT. As protein: CASSEVGNSPLHF. The chain joins TRBV6-1 to TRBJ1-6, with unresolved D. The CDR3 length is 13 residues. V was clipped by 1 base and J by 10 bases, with 8 bases between them. Germline lookup yields CDR1 MNHNS and CDR2 SASEGT.

This clonotype was counted ten times or more. This chain joins TRBV18 and TRBJ2-7; no clear D. The CDR3 contains 14 residues. Germline CDR1 and CDR2: KGHSH and LQKENI. V was clipped by 0 bases and J by 4 bases, with 10 bases between them. In DNA, the CDR3 is TGTGCCAGCTCACCACCAGGAGATGTGTACGAGCAGTACTTC. Protein: CASSPPGDVYEQYF.

This clonotype occurred a few times. The J gene is TRBJ1-1, the V gene TRBV15, with D uncertain. Germline V gene lookup returns CDR1 LNHNV and CDR2 YYDKDF (reference sequence). CDR3 length: 14 amino acids. Trimming took off 4 bases at V and 4 bases at J, with 13 bases between the two ends. DNA of the CDR3: TGTGCCACCAGCATTCCAACGGGAGGCACTGAAGCTTTCTTT. Translating gives CATSIPTGGTEAFF.

The sample holds many counts of this clonotype. This chain links TRBV18 with TRBJ1-5; 7 bases agree with TRBD1. The CDR3 has 16 residues. Germline V gene data show CDR1 as KGHSH and CDR2 as LQKENI. V gave up 3 bases and J gave up 4 bases; unmatched junction bases: 9. CDR3 loop: CASSPFPGQSNQPQHF. For the CDR3, the DNA is TGTGCCAGCTCACCGTTTCCGGGACAGTCAAATCAGCCCCAGCATTTT.

This chain joins TRBV11-2 and TRBJ2-1; TRBD2 aligns across 14 bases. With V trimmed by 8 bases and J by 10 bases, 22 bases remained unmatched. Germline CDR1 reads SGHAT; CDR2 reads FQNNGV. The CDR3 extends over 19 amino acids. The CDR3 DNA follows: TGTGCCAGCGGATACCCCCCTACCGGGACTAGCGGGAGATCGCGGGAGCAGTTCTTC. Protein: CASGYPPTGTSGRSREQFF.

In its sample, this clonotype was seen a few times. The chain carries TRBV4-1 and TRBJ2-3, with D possibly matching TRBD2 (5 bases). V lost 1 base to trimming and J lost 4 bases, with 12 bases between them. CDR3 length equals 15 residues. CDR1 is MGHRA, CDR2 YSYEKL, per germline. The CDR3 DNA reads as TGCGCCAGCAGCCAAGGCCGGACTTTAGCAGATACGCAGTATTTT. It specifies CASSQGRTLADTQYF.

In its sample, this clonotype was seen many times. CDR3 amino acids: CSARDSGGRGPYEQYF. CDR3 DNA sequence: TGCAGTGCTAGAGATTCGGGGGGGAGAGGCCCCTACGAGCAGTACTTC. The J gene is TRBJ2-7, the V gene TRBV20-1; 8 nucleotides line up with TRBD2. V gave up 0 bases and J gave up 2 bases; unmatched junction bases: 9. This CDR3 region has 16 residues. Germline V gene data show CDR1 as DFQATT and CDR2 as SNEGSKA (reference sequence).

This clonotype was detected a few times. The chain carries TRBV6-1 and TRBJ1-4; D perhaps matches TRBD1 (5 bases). The germline V gene has CDR1 MNHNS and CDR2 SASEGT. This CDR3 has 18 amino acids. V lost 5 bases, J lost 8 bases, and 27 bases lay in between. CDR3 in DNA: TGTGCCAGCAGTTCCAACCCGACACATAGGGGCGCCGAGGAAAAACTGTTTTTT. Its translation: CASSSNPTHRGAEEKLFF.

This sequence joins TRBV11-2 and TRBJ2-7; D remains unclear. V was clipped by 5 bases and J by 0 bases, with 8 bases between them. The CDR3 loop spans 13 amino acids. The V gene's germline CDR1 is SGHAT and CDR2 FQNNGV. This CDR3 reads CASSRTYSYEQYF. CDR3 bases: TGTGCCAGCAGCCGAACTTACTCCTACGAGCAGTACTTC.

The genes are TRBV20-1 and TRBJ1-1; D is unresolved. The CDR3 sequence is 13 residues long. Trimming took off 6 bases at V and 0 bases at J, with 11 bases between the two ends. Germline assignment: CDR1 DFQATT and CDR2 SNEGSKA (reference sequence). The CDR3 region is CSAVSYMNTEAFF. The CDR3 DNA sequence: TGCAGTGCAGTAAGTTACATGAACACTGAAGCTTTCTTT.

This clonotype has a count of ten or more. The chain combines TRBV11-3 with TRBJ2-3; weak D call: TRBD2 (7 bases). The CDR3 contains 15 residues. Germline CDR1 SGHNT, CDR2 YENEEA. V was shortened by 1 base and J by 1 base, with 9 bases between the two germline ends. The CDR3 sequence is CASSLGGGGTDTQYF. In DNA, the CDR3 is TGTGCCAGCAGCTTAGGAGGGGGGGGCACAGATACGCAGTATTTT.

The sample holds a few counts of this clonotype. This chain uses TRBV28 with TRBJ1-1, with D unclear. The CDR3 contains 11 residues. Per the germline V gene, CDR1 is MDHEN and CDR2 is SYDVKM. V gave up 4 bases and J gave up 12 bases, with 12 bases separating them. The CDR3 protein is CASSSTEAPFF. In DNA form, the CDR3 reads TGTGCCAGCAGTTCCACAGAGGCGCCTTTCTTT. The whole variable domain, filled in from reference TRBV28 and TRBJ1-1, reads DVKVTQSSRYLVKRTGEKVFLECVQDMDHENMFWYRQDPGLGLRLIYFSYDVKMKEKGDIPEGYSVSREKKERFSLILESASTNQTSMYLCASSSTEAPFFGQGTRLTVV.

This clonotype appeared many times. CDR3 residues: CASSPNPDYSYGYTF. In nucleotides, the CDR3 is TGTGCCAGCTCACCTAATCCCGACTATTCCTATGGCTACACCTTC. This chain links TRBV18 with TRBJ1-2; D not certain. V lost 3 bases and J lost 4, with 15 bases in between. Germline values: CDR1 KGHSH, CDR2 LQKENI. This CDR3 region has 15 residues.

There are many counts of this clonotype. The chain joins TRBV7-8 to TRBJ2-2; TRBD2 matches at 15 bases. Germline V gives CDR1 SGHVS, CDR2 FQNEAQ. This CDR3 spans 17 amino acids. V dropped 5 bases and J dropped 6; count of bases not matched to a gene: 7. In DNA, the CDR3 is TGTGCCAGCAGCCGCGGACTAGCGGGGGGGCTGGCCGGGGAGCTGTTTTTT. It yields the protein CASSRGLAGGLAGELFF.

This chain joins TRBV30 and TRBJ1-1; D is unclear. The germline V gene encodes CDR1 GTSNPN and CDR2 SVGIG (reference sequence). The germline V and J ends were trimmed by 0 bases and 4 bases, with 9 bases remaining between them. This CDR3 spans 13 amino acids. Here the CDR3 DNA reads TGTGCCTGGAGTGTATGGAGGTCCACTGAAGCTTTCTTT. Its translation: CAWSVWRSTEAFF.